This T cell receptor (beta chain) was documented in a study of shared clonotypes between healthy human individuals. Study-level results: Clonotype sharing levels among donors were expected to vary with sequencing depth. Clonotypes that were shared across a few donors made up around 5% of naive CD4 clonotypes.

As originally analysed: Filtering of immunoSEQ junctional sequences could not match full-length read filtering. Data came from immunoSEQ multiplex PCR; TCRdb stores just in-frame clones and leaves some out. V and J calls plus clone size are reproduced from that table; the DNA served to infer D and trimming. This sample has approximately 600,000 clones, with 85% to 95% found just once. Positively selected for CCR7, the CD45RO-negative cells used as naive CD8 cells excluded terminally differentiated effector memory CD45RA+ cells. On this clone itself: The antigen remains unidentified.

Specimen: naive CD8+ T cells sorted from blood. The clonotype was recovered from a woman in her thirties in good health.

The CDR3 DNA follows: TGTGCCACCCATCCGGGGGAGCGCACCGGGGAGCTGTTTTTT. It yields the protein CATHPGERTGELFF. The chain is built from TRBV21-1 and TRBJ2-2; the table names TRBD2, a call not compared with the DNA. TRBV21-1 corresponds to a pseudogene. The CDR3 sequence is 14 residues long.